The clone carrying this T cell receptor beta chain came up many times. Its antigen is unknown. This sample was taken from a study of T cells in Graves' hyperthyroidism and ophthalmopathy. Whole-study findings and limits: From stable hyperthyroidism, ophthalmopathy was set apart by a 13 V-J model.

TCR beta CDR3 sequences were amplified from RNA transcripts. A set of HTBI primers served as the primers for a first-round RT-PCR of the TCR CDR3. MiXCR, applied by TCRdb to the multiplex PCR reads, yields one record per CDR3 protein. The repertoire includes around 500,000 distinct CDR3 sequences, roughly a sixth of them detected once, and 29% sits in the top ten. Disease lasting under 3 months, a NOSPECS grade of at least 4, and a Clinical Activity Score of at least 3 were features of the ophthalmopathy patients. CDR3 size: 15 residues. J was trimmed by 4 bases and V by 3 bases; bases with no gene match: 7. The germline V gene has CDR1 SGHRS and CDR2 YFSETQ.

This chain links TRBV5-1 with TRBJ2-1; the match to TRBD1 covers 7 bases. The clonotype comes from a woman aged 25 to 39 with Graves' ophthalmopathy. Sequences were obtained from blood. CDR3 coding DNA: TGCGCCAGCAGCTACGCCGGGACAGCATACAATGAGCAGTTCTTC. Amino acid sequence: CASSYAGTAYNEQFF. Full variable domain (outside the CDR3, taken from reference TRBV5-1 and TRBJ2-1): KAGVTQTPRYLIKTRGQQVTLSCSPISGHRSVSWYQQTPGQGLQFLFEYFSETQRNKGNFPGRFSGRQFSNSRSEMNVSTLELGDSALYLCASSYAGTAYNEQFFGPGTRLTVL.